This entry lists 10 T cell receptor beta chains sequenced from one sample in a study of blood T cell repertoires in COVID-19. Libraries were prepared by immunoSEQ multiplex PCR; TCRdb keeps only in-frame clonotypes and omits some of them. The sample shows 100,000 to 150,000 clones, approximately 90% of them seen only once. The specimen sequenced was peripheral blood. The source of these receptors is a woman over 75 with acute or convalescent COVID-19.

The CDR3 DNA is TGTGCCTGGAGTGTGGTCAGGGGGCTCGGAATCTACGAGCAGTACTTC. Translation gives CAWSVVRGLGIYEQYF. V and J are TRBV30 and TRBJ2-7, with 8 bases identical to TRBD1. CDR3 length: 16 residues. Germline trimming cut 0 bases from V and 3 bases from J; bases unmatched to any gene: 10. The V gene's germline CDR1 is GTSNPN and CDR2 SVGIG (reference sequence).

The DNA for the CDR3 is TGTGCCAGCTCACCAGCAGGGATGAGTCAGCCCCAGCATTTT. Its protein is CASSPAGMSQPQHF. This chain joins TRBV18 and TRBJ1-5; D is perhaps TRBD1 (5 bases). The V gene lost 2 bases and the J gene lost 6 bases, with 11 bases spanning the gap. The CDR3 covers 14 residues. Germline V gene lookup returns CDR1 KGHSH and CDR2 LQKENI.

This clone appeared once. The rearrangement joins TRBV7-8 to TRBJ1-3, with a weak D call TRBD1 (5 bases). The length of the CDR3 is 14 residues. V was trimmed by 6 bases and J by 3 bases, leaving 12 bases between them. CDR1 and CDR2 (germline): SGHVS, FQNEAQ. The chain's CDR3 is CASSLSRVGNTIYF. CDR3 DNA: TGTGCCAGCAGTTTGTCCAGGGTTGGAAACACCATATATTTT.

The chain employs TRBV5-1 and TRBJ2-1; tentatively, D is TRBD1 (7 bases). This CDR3 spans 17 amino acids. The V end lost 4 bases, the J end lost 3 bases, and 20 bases lay between the germline ends. CDR1 is SGHRS and CDR2 is YFSETQ in the germline V gene. The CDR3 sequence is CASSQGGGADYYNEQFF. The CDR3 DNA reads as TGCGCCAGCAGCCAGGGGGGCGGGGCCGACTACTACAATGAGCAGTTCTTC.

Points on this clone: Distinct nucleotide sequences in the sample also encode this CDR3. V and J are TRBV10-3 and TRBJ1-1; 8 positions match TRBD1. Looked up from germline, CDR1 is ENHRY and CDR2 is SYGVKD. The J segment lost 2 bases and the V segment lost 3 bases, leaving 2 bases of the junction unmatched. The CDR3 covers 14 residues. The CDR3 loop reads CAISEGQGNTEAFF. The CDR3 region has the DNA TGTGCCATCAGTGAAGGACAGGGAAACACTGAAGCTTTCTTT.

V gene TRBV3-1 (or the pseudogene TRBV3-2) combines with J gene TRBJ2-2, with a possible D match to TRBD1 (6 bases). The germline gives CDR1 LGHDT, CDR2 YNNKEL (reference sequence). The CDR3 extends over 16 amino acids. Trimming left V 1 base short and J 5 bases short, with 14 bases between. CDR3 coding DNA: TGTGCCAGCAGCCAAGGGGGACACCCGAGGACCGGGGAGCTGTTTTTT. It yields the protein CASSQGGHPRTGELFF.

The chain carries TRBV7-8 and TRBJ1-1; D gene ambiguous. Trimming pared 1 base from V and 11 bases from J, leaving 11 bases between. The CDR3 spans 12 residues. Germline CDR1 is SGHVS and CDR2 is FQNEAQ. CDR3 sequence: CASSLERERAFF. The CDR3 DNA reads TGTGCCAGCAGCTTAGAACGGGAAAGGGCTTTCTTT.

This clone was found once. This chain links TRBV28 with TRBJ1-5; D gene uncertain. V was pared by 3 bases and J by 3 bases, with 6 bases between. This CDR3 spans 13 amino acids. Germline-derived CDR1 and CDR2 are MDHEN and SYDVKM. In nucleotides, the CDR3 is TGTGCCAGCAGTTTCGTCTACAATCAGCCCCAGCATTTT. Amino acid sequence: CASSFVYNQPQHF. Together with reference TRBV28 and TRBJ1-5, the CDR3 gives the full variable domain: DVKVTQSSRYLVKRTGEKVFLECVQDMDHENMFWYRQDPGLGLRLIYFSYDVKMKEKGDIPEGYSVSREKKERFSLILESASTNQTSMYLCASSFVYNQPQHFGDGTRLSIL.

The CDR3 loop is CASSSEVNTGELFF. The CDR3 coding sequence is TGTGCCAGCAGCTCGGAGGTAAACACCGGGGAGCTGTTTTTT. The chain has TRBV7-9 and TRBJ2-2; TRBD2 is a possible D gene (5 bases). V lost 4 bases to trimming and J lost 2 bases, with 8 bases between them. This CDR3 is 14 amino acids long. Per germline, CDR1 SEHNR and CDR2 FQNEAQ (reference sequence).

The gene calls are TRBV29-1 and TRBJ1-1, with 7 bases fitting TRBD1. The ends lost 4 bases at V and 1 base at J; junction bases unmatched: 6. The CDR3 covers 14 residues. From germline, CDR1 is SQVTM and CDR2 ANQGSEA. The CDR3 nucleotides are TGCAGCGTTGTCCTACAGGGGCCGAACACTGAAGCTTTCTTT. Protein: CSVVLQGPNTEAFF. Looking up the rest from reference TRBV29-1 and TRBJ1-1 gives the full variable domain: SAVISQKPSRDICQRGTSLTIQCQVDSQVTMMFWYRQQPGQSLTLIATANQGSEATYESGFVIDKFPISRPNLTFSTLTVSNMSPEDSSIYLCSVVLQGPNTEAFFGQGTRLTVV.